This T cell receptor (beta chain) originates from a study of blood T cell repertoires in COVID-19. Germline V gene lookup returns CDR1 SGHAT and CDR2 FQNNGV. Unmatched junction bases numbered 8, after V lost 3 bases and J lost 6 bases. CDR3 size: 15 residues. Two negative PCRs, clearance, or symptom resolution characterized the recovered Cohort 3 donors. In the authors' methods: Estimates of nucleated cell counts were drawn from the amplification of reference gene primers. Using immunoSEQ multiplex PCR, the repertoire was profiled, and TCRdb retains in-frame clones only, with some absent. The V and J calls and clone size were taken over from that table, and D and trimming were inferred from the DNA. Seen here are roughly 290,000 clones, around 85% observed once, and the top ten hold roughly 4.3%.

Material: PBMCs or T cells enriched from blood (not recorded which). V usage is TRBV11-2 and J usage is TRBJ2-7, with 10 bases aligning to TRBD2. The clonotype comes from a woman aged 25 to 39 who had recovered from COVID-19. The CDR3, as DNA: TGTGCCAGCAGCTTGCCCGGGGTAGCGGGAGGCGAGCAGTACTTC. Its translation: CASSLPGVAGGEQYF.